Presented here are 12 T cell receptor beta chains from one specimen sequenced in a study of OX40 agonist ivuxolimab in advanced cancers. Sequenced by immunoSEQ multiplex PCR; TCRdb stores in-frame clones only, minus some. The sample contains tens of thousands of clones, 88% of which appear only once. Material: CD4+ or CD8+ T cells sorted from blood, obtained in a trial of the OX40 agonist ivuxolimab. Receptors were obtained from an adult with an advanced solid tumor such as melanoma, head and neck, liver or kidney cancer.

The rearrangement uses TRBV29-1 and TRBJ2-7; tentatively, D is TRBD2 (6 bases). V lost 1 base to trimming and J lost 2 bases, with 9 bases between them. This CDR3 region has 13 residues. The germline V gene encodes CDR1 SQVTM and CDR2 ANQGSEA. In DNA form, the CDR3 reads TGCAGCGTTGAAGGGACTACCGCCTACGAGCAGTACTTC. It encodes CSVEGTTAYEQYF.

The V gene is TRBV19, the J gene TRBJ1-1; no firm D call. This CDR3 is 13 amino acids long. Deletions cut 3 bases from V and 1 base from J, with 6 bases between. Germline assignment: CDR1 LNHDA and CDR2 SQIVND (reference sequence). The CDR3 DNA reads as TGTGCCAGTAGTATGACGGGGAACACTGAAGCTTTCTTT. Translating gives CASSMTGNTEAFF.

The V call is TRBV7-8, the J call TRBJ2-2; D call uncertain. The ends were cut back, 2 bases at V and 1 base at J, with 8 bases in the middle. CDR3 size: 15 residues. The germline V gene has CDR1 SGHVS and CDR2 FQNEAQ. The CDR3 coding sequence is TGTGCCAGCAGCTTAAGGGCTGTGAACACCGGGGAGCTGTTTTTT. Translating it yields CASSLRAVNTGELFF.

This clone came up a few times. The genes are TRBV5-5 and TRBJ1-2; D not certain. The V gene's germline CDR1 is SGHKS and CDR2 YYEKEE (reference sequence). V was shortened by 3 bases and J by 2 bases, with 11 bases between the two germline ends. The CDR3 spans 14 residues. The CDR3 here is CASSYSDTNYGYTF. The CDR3 nucleotides read TGTGCCAGCAGCTACAGTGACACAAACTATGGCTACACCTTC.

The chain links TRBV5-5 to TRBJ2-3; TRBD2 matches 9 bases. Germline CDR1 is SGHKS and CDR2 is YYEKEE (reference sequence). Unmatched junction bases numbered 6, after V lost 4 bases and J lost 0 bases. This CDR3 comprises 16 residues. DNA of the CDR3: TGTGCCAGCAGCCTGGGGACTAGCCCTAGCACAGATACGCAGTATTTT. It yields the protein CASSLGTSPSTDTQYF.

The sample holds one count of this clone. The rearrangement joins TRBV6-1 to TRBJ2-1, with 8 bases lining up with TRBD2. There are 15 residues in the CDR3. Looked up from germline, CDR1 is MNHNS and CDR2 is SASEGT. Trimming removed 7 bases from V and 6 bases from J; junction bases left unmatched: 11. The CDR3 DNA sequence: TGTGCCAGCACCCTCGGGCGGGGGGACCTCAATGAGCAGTTCTTC. Translating it yields CASTLGRGDLNEQFF.

This chain uses TRBV30 with TRBJ2-7; tentative D call: TRBD2 (6 bases). Germline V gives CDR1 GTSNPN, CDR2 SVGIG (reference sequence). The V gene lost 3 bases and the J gene lost 7 bases, with 22 bases spanning the gap. The CDR3 consists of 15 residues. The CDR3 loop is CAWSLTGTLALEQYF. The CDR3, as DNA: TGTGCCTGGAGCCTTACCGGGACCCTAGCGTTGGAGCAGTACTTC.

J is TRBJ1-4 and V is TRBV6-1, with a possible D match to TRBD1 (6 bases). CDR1 is MNHNS, CDR2 SASEGT, per germline. V was trimmed by 3 bases and J by 6 bases, leaving 11 bases between them. The CDR3 spans 14 residues. DNA of the CDR3: TGTGCCAGCAGTGATGGGGGGCCAGATGAAAAACTGTTTTTT. Protein: CASSDGGPDEKLFF.

CDR3 in amino acids: CASSVRQGAEAFF. Here the CDR3 DNA reads TGTGCCAGCAGCGTTCGACAGGGGGCTGAAGCTTTCTTT. The rearrangement uses TRBV6-5 and TRBJ1-1; 9 bases line up with TRBD1. V shed 6 bases, J shed 6 bases, and the junction held 5 bases outside the gene matches. This CDR3 is 13 amino acids long. Germline loops: CDR1 MNHEY, CDR2 SVGAGI.

The genes are TRBV11-2 and TRBJ2-5; TRBD2 matches at 13 bases. Germline V CDR1 and CDR2: SGHAT, FQNNGV. J lost 2 bases, V lost 4 bases, and 1 base had no gene match. This CDR3 comprises 15 residues. The CDR3 nucleotides are TGTGCCAGCAGCTCACTAGCGGGGGGGCAAGAGACCCAGTACTTC. This encodes CASSSLAGGQETQYF.

V is TRBV27 and J is TRBJ1-1, with no clear D. CDR1 and CDR2 from the germline V gene are MNHEY and SMNVEV (reference sequence). This CDR3 has 13 amino acids. Trimming shortened V by 6 bases and J by 11 bases, and 19 bases separated the two germline ends. The CDR3 DNA reads as TGTGCCAGCAGATCCGTCTTGGCGAACGAGGCTTTCTTT. It encodes CASRSVLANEAFF.

The J gene is TRBJ2-1, the V gene TRBV7-2, with TRBD1 identical over 7 bases. The CDR3 length is 14 residues. After removal of 5 bases from V and 8 bases from J, the junction contained 9 bases not matched to a gene. Germline lookup yields CDR1 SGHTA and CDR2 FQGNSA. CDR3 coding DNA: TGTGCCAGCAGCACGCGGACAGGCCGGGATGAGCAGTTCTTC. Amino acids: CASSTRTGRDEQFF.